The 21 T cell receptor beta chains reported below all come from one sample, sequenced in a study of cytomegalovirus exposure and HLA in healthy donors. PCR amplification relied on 60 Vbeta primers (plus 13 Jbeta primers). The table came from immunoSEQ multiplex PCR; TCRdb's copy has only in-frame clones and leaves some out. This repertoire includes about 130,000 clones. Sequencing was done on a sample of PBMCs. The receptor set was obtained from a man younger than 35 in good health and CMV-seronegative.

The chain recombines TRBV12-2 with TRBJ1-3; TRBD1 is the table's D call and was not checked against the DNA. TRBV12-2 has pseudogene status. The CDR3 loop spans 12 amino acids. CDR3 DNA sequence: TGTGCAAGACAGACAGTAAGAAACACCATATATTTT. Its protein is CARQTVRNTIYF.

V and J are TRBV19 and TRBJ2-3; the D is unclear. The CDR3 is made up of 17 amino acids. The germline V and J ends were trimmed by 0 bases and 0 bases, with 13 bases remaining between them. Germline assignment: CDR1 LNHDA and CDR2 SQIVND (reference sequence). CDR3 loop: CASSIDHRITSTDTQYF. The CDR3 DNA sequence: TGTGCCAGTAGTATAGACCACCGAATCACTAGCACAGATACGCAGTATTTT.

This chain joins TRBV11-2 and TRBJ2-7, with 10 bases that match TRBD2. The V and J ends lost 5 bases and 4 bases, in that order; junction bases with no gene match: 8. The CDR3 runs to 15 residues. In germline, CDR1 is SGHAT, CDR2 FQNNGV. In DNA form, the CDR3 reads TGTGCCAGCAGCCCAACAACTAGCGGGGCATACGAGCAGTACTTC. Protein: CASSPTTSGAYEQYF. The entire variable domain, with the rest obtained from reference TRBV11-2 and TRBJ2-7, is as follows: EAGVAQSPRYKIIEKRQSVAFWCNPISGHATLYWYQQILGQGPKLLIQFQNNGVVDDSQLPKDRFSAERLKGVDSTLKIQPAKLEDSAVYLCASSPTTSGAYEQYFGPGTRLTVT.

In regard to this clone: An end of the junction differs from the germline gene, which may be a read error. The sample has other DNA sequences that encode this CDR3 too. This chain uses TRBV5-1 with TRBJ1-5; TRBD1 agrees at 7 bases. The CDR3 has 13 residues. In germline, CDR1 is SGHRS, CDR2 YFSETQ. The CDR3 loop is CASSLGQNQPQHF. The CDR3 DNA reads as TGCGCCAGCAGTTTGGGACAGAATCAGCCCCAGCATTTT.

This sequence joins TRBV5-1 and TRBJ1-1, with 8 bases lining up with TRBD1. The CDR3 has 15 residues. Losses at the gene ends were 4 bases for V and 5 bases for J; bases not matched to a gene: 10. Germline values: CDR1 SGHRS, CDR2 YFSETQ. CDR3 sequence: CASSARQGTGTEAFF. For the CDR3, the DNA is TGCGCCAGCAGCGCAAGACAGGGGACGGGGACTGAAGCTTTCTTT.

J is TRBJ1-3 and V is TRBV10-3; no reliable D call. This CDR3 is 13 amino acids long. CDR1 and CDR2 from the germline V gene are ENHRY and SYGVKD. Between the trimmed V and J ends, which lost 3 bases and 4 bases, there was a span of 7 bases. This CDR3 reads CAISDSVGNTIYF. The CDR3 coding sequence is TGTGCCATCAGTGACTCAGTGGGAAACACCATATATTTT.

The chain employs TRBV11-2 and TRBJ2-1, with 13 nucleotides matching TRBD2. This CDR3 spans 18 amino acids. Per the germline V gene, CDR1 is SGHAT and CDR2 is FQNNGV. The ends lost 5 bases at V and 1 base at J; junction bases unmatched: 8. The CDR3 DNA sequence: TGTGCCAGCAGCCCACTAGCGGGAGGGTTGCGATCCTACAATGAGCAGTTCTTC. Translation: CASSPLAGGLRSYNEQFF. The variable domain in full, with the rest retrieved from reference TRBV11-2 and TRBJ2-1, is EAGVAQSPRYKIIEKRQSVAFWCNPISGHATLYWYQQILGQGPKLLIQFQNNGVVDDSQLPKDRFSAERLKGVDSTLKIQPAKLEDSAVYLCASSPLAGGLRSYNEQFFGPGTRLTVL.

This sequence joins TRBV6-5 and TRBJ1-6; possible D gene TRBD1, 6 bases. CDR3 size: 15 residues. Trimming took 5 bases from V and 7 from J, leaving 15 bases between them. CDR1 is MNHEY, CDR2 SVGAGI, per germline. CDR3 sequence: CASSLDSGTNSPLHF. The CDR3 bases are TGTGCCAGCAGTCTGGACAGCGGTACCAATTCACCCCTCCACTTT.

CDR3 residues: CASSAGVPSYEQYF. The CDR3 DNA is TGTGCCAGCAGTGCGGGAGTTCCCTCCTACGAGCAGTACTTC. J is TRBJ2-7 and V is TRBV28; 7 bases are shared with TRBD2. Germline CDR1 reads MDHEN; CDR2 reads SYDVKM. The CDR3 is made up of 14 amino acids. The V segment lost 5 bases and the J segment 0 bases; nucleotides outside the gene matches: 4.

The chain links TRBV5-1 to TRBJ1-2; 7 bases match TRBD1. Germline CDR1 SGHRS, CDR2 YFSETQ. V was pared by 4 bases and J by 4 bases, with 13 bases of the junction left unmatched. The CDR3 runs to 16 residues. The CDR3 DNA follows: TGCGCCAGCAGCGTCCGGGACAGTGAACCCCTCTATGGCTACACCTTC. The encoded protein is CASSVRDSEPLYGYTF.

The J gene is TRBJ1-4, the V gene TRBV7-9; D is uncertain. Trimming removed 2 bases at V and 0 bases at J, with 10 bases between. This CDR3 is 16 amino acids long. Germline CDR1 SEHNR, CDR2 FQNEAQ (reference sequence). The CDR3 spells CASSLTGRATNEKLFF. The CDR3 coding sequence is TGTGCCAGCAGCTTAACTGGGCGGGCAACTAATGAAAAACTGTTTTTT. The full variable domain, with the rest looked up from reference TRBV7-9 and TRBJ1-4, is DTGVSQNPRHKITKRGQNVTFRCDPISEHNRLYWYRQTLGQGPEFLTYFQNEAQLEKSRLLSDRFSAERPKGSFSTLEIQRTEQGDSAMYLCASSLTGRATNEKLFFGSGTQLSVL.

This chain uses TRBV28 with TRBJ2-7; the D gene is possibly TRBD2 (5 bases). Germline CDR1 and CDR2: MDHEN and SYDVKM. The CDR3 runs 18 residues. Trimming cost V 4 bases and J 2 bases, with 24 bases left between them. The CDR3 region is CASSSPVLRGQTPYEQYF. The CDR3 bases are TGTGCCAGCAGTTCCCCCGTCTTACGGGGTCAAACTCCCTACGAGCAGTACTTC.

The gene calls are TRBV5-4 and TRBJ2-4, with TRBD2 matching 8 bases. V shed 4 bases, J shed 1 base, and the junction held 4 bases outside the gene matches. This CDR3 contains 15 residues. In germline, CDR1 is SGHNT, CDR2 YYREEE (reference sequence). The CDR3 sequence is CASSATSGAKNIQYF. The CDR3 region has the DNA TGTGCCAGCAGCGCTACTAGCGGTGCCAAAAACATTCAGTACTTC.

This chain links TRBV19 with TRBJ1-1, with TRBD1 matching over 10 bases. The CDR3 has 17 residues. From germline, CDR1 is LNHDA and CDR2 SQIVND (reference sequence). J was trimmed by 2 bases and V by 4 bases; bases with no gene match: 10. CDR3 in amino acids: CASSSRDRGNRNTEAFF. CDR3 nucleotide sequence: TGTGCCAGTAGTAGCCGGGACAGGGGCAACCGCAACACTGAAGCTTTCTTT. The complete variable domain, with remaining parts taken from reference TRBV19 and TRBJ1-1, reads DGGITQSPKYLFRKEGQNVTLSCEQNLNHDAMYWYRQDPGQGLRLIYYSQIVNDFQKGDIAEGYSVSREKKESFPLTVTSAQKNPTAFYLCASSSRDRGNRNTEAFFGQGTRLTVV.

The CDR3 protein is CASSPNYNEQFF. The CDR3 DNA reads as TGTGCCAGCAGCCCTAACTACAATGAGCAGTTCTTC. The chain combines TRBV11-1 with TRBJ2-1, with D uncertain. This CDR3 has 12 amino acids. From germline, CDR1 is SGHAT and CDR2 FQDESV (reference sequence). The V end was cut by 5 bases, the J end by 3 bases, with 5 bases between.

The chain uses TRBV15 and TRBJ2-2; 8 positions agree with TRBD1. CDR1 LNHNV and CDR2 YYDKDF come from the germline V gene (reference sequence). The CDR3 loop spans 16 amino acids. With V trimmed by 4 bases and J by 1 base, 5 bases remained unmatched. The CDR3 spells CATSNLDRENTGELFF. Here the CDR3 DNA reads TGTGCCACCAGCAACTTGGACAGGGAGAACACCGGGGAGCTGTTTTTT.

J is TRBJ2-7 and V is TRBV28; 9 nucleotides align to TRBD1. Trimming removed 3 bases from V and 5 bases from J; junction bases left unmatched: 8. The germline V gene encodes CDR1 MDHEN and CDR2 SYDVKM. CDR3 length: 15 amino acids. The CDR3 DNA reads TGTGCCAGCAGTTTCACCGCGGGACAGGGCCACGAGCAGTACTTC. Protein product: CASSFTAGQGHEQYF. Full variable domain (rest looked up from reference TRBV28 and TRBJ2-7): DVKVTQSSRYLVKRTGEKVFLECVQDMDHENMFWYRQDPGLGLRLIYFSYDVKMKEKGDIPEGYSVSREKKERFSLILESASTNQTSMYLCASSFTAGQGHEQYFGPGTRLTVT.

The V call is TRBV5-6, the J call TRBJ2-3; the match to TRBD1 covers 10 bases. V was pared by 4 bases and J by 7 bases, with 9 bases of the junction left unmatched. The length of the CDR3 is 15 residues. Per the germline V gene, CDR1 is SGHDT and CDR2 is YYEEEE. The CDR3 here is CASSPGTGVGHTQYF. In DNA form, the CDR3 reads TGTGCCAGCAGCCCCGGGACAGGGGTTGGGCATACGCAGTATTTT. Using reference TRBV5-6 and TRBJ2-3 for the parts outside the CDR3, the full variable domain is DAGVTQSPTHLIKTRGQQVTLRCSPKSGHDTVSWYQQALGQGPQFIFQYYEEEERQRGNFPDRFSGHQFPNYSSELNVNALLLGDSALYLCASSPGTGVGHTQYFGPGTRLTVL.

The V call is TRBV5-1, the J call TRBJ1-2; possible D gene TRBD1, 5 bases. The germline V gene encodes CDR1 SGHRS and CDR2 YFSETQ. CDR3 length equals 12 residues. Between the trimmed V and J ends, which lost 5 bases and 4 bases, there was a span of 9 bases. The CDR3 spells CASSAGGYGYTF. The DNA for the CDR3 is TGCGCCAGCAGTGCGGGGGGCTATGGCTACACCTTC. The full variable domain, with the rest looked up from reference TRBV5-1 and TRBJ1-2, is KAGVTQTPRYLIKTRGQQVTLSCSPISGHRSVSWYQQTPGQGLQFLFEYFSETQRNKGNFPGRFSGRQFSNSRSEMNVSTLELGDSALYLCASSAGGYGYTFGSGTRLTVV.

The rearrangement joins TRBV5-1 to TRBJ1-6; 8 bases map to TRBD1. This CDR3 comprises 15 residues. Trimming cost V 4 bases and J 9 bases; bases outside gene matches: 9. From germline, CDR1 is SGHRS and CDR2 YFSETQ. In DNA, the CDR3 is TGCGCCAGCAGCGGGACCGGGACAGGACTTTCACCCCTCCACTTT. Its translation: CASSGTGTGLSPLHF.

The chain uses TRBV5-4 and TRBJ2-6; 9 nucleotides line up with TRBD1. Germline CDR1 SGHNT, CDR2 YYREEE (reference sequence). With V trimmed by 4 bases and J by 0 bases, 2 bases remained unmatched. The CDR3 totals 16 residues. CDR3 DNA: TGTGCCAGCAGCGGGACAGGGATCTCTGGGGCCAACGTCCTGACTTTC. Translation: CASSGTGISGANVLTF.